This T cell receptor (beta chain) comes out of a study of response to subunit inactivated influenza vaccine. Per the germline V gene, CDR1 is LGHNA and CDR2 is YNFKEQ. Trimming removed 3 bases at V and 1 base at J, with 12 bases between. This CDR3 has 15 residues. Findings of the study overall: Authors proposed each seasonal influenza vaccination draws in few new T cells.

On this clonotype itself: As yet, its antigen is unknown.

One entry per CDR3 protein results from TCRdb running MiXCR on the RT-PCR reads. The sample shows fewer than 750,000 distinct CDR3 sequences, 13% to 15% of them seen only once. The receptor was isolated from a man aged 45-65 years who received an inactivated influenza vaccine. The rearrangement links TRBV4-2 to TRBJ1-2; D uncertain. The sample here was PBMCs from blood, taken roughly 12 days after vaccination. The CDR3, as DNA: TGTGCCAGCAGCCAGTTTGACGGAGATAACTATGGCTACACCTTC. Its protein is CASSQFDGDNYGYTF.